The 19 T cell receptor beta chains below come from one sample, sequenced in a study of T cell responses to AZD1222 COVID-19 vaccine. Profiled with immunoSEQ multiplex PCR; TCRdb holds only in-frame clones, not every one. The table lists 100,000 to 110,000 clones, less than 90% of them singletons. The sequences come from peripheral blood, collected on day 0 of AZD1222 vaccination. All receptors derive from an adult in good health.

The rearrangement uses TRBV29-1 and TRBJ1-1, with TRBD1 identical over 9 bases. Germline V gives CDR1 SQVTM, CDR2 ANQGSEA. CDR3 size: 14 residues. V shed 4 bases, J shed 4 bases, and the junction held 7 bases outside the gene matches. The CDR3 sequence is CSVAGQGAGTEAFF. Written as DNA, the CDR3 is TGCAGCGTTGCGGGACAGGGTGCGGGCACTGAAGCTTTCTTT.

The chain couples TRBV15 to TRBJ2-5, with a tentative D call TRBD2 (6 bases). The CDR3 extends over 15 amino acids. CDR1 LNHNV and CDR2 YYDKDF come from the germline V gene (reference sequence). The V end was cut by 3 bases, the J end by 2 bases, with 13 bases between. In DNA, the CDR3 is TGTGCCACCAGCAGCTTCGGGACTGCGCAAGAGACCCAGTACTTC. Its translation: CATSSFGTAQETQYF.

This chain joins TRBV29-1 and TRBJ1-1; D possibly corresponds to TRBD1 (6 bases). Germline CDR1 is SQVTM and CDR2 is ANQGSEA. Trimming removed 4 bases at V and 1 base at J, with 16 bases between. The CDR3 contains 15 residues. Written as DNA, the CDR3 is TGCAGCGTTGGCGGACAGTATGGGCAGAACACTGAAGCTTTCTTT. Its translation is CSVGGQYGQNTEAFF.

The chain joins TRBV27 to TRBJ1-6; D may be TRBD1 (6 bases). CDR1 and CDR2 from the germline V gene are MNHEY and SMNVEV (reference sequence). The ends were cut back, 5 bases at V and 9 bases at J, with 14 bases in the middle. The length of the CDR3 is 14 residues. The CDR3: CASSPQGWGSPLHF. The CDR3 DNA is TGTGCCAGCAGTCCTCAGGGGTGGGGTTCACCCCTCCACTTT.

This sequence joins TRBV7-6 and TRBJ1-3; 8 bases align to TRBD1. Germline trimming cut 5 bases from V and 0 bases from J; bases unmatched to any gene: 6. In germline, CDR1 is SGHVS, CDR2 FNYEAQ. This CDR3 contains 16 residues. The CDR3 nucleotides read TGTGCCAGCAGCCAAGGGGACAGGTTCTCTGGAAACACCATATATTTT. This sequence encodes CASSQGDRFSGNTIYF.

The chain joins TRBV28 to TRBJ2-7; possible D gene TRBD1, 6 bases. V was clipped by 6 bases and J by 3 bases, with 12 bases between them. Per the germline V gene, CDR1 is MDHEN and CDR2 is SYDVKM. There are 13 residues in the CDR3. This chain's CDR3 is CASSRDIYYEQYF. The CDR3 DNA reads TGTGCCAGCAGCCGGGACATCTACTACGAGCAGTACTTC.

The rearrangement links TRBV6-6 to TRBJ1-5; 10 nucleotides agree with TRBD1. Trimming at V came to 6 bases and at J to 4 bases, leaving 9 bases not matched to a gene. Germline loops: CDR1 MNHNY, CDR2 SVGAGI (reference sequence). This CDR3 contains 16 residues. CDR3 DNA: TGTGCCAGCAGCCATGAGGTGGGACAGGGGAATCAGCCCCAGCATTTT. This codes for CASSHEVGQGNQPQHF.

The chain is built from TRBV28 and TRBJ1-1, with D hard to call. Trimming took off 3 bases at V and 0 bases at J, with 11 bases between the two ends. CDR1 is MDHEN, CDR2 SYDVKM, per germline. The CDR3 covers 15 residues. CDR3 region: CASSFGGRVNTEAFF. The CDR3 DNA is TGTGCCAGCAGTTTCGGCGGACGGGTGAACACTGAAGCTTTCTTT.

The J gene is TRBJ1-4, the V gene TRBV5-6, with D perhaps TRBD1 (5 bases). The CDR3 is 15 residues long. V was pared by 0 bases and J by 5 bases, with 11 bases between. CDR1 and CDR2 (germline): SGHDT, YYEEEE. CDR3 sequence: CASSLGGRINEKLFF. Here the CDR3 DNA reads TGTGCCAGCAGCTTGGGGGGCAGAATAAATGAAAAACTGTTTTTT.

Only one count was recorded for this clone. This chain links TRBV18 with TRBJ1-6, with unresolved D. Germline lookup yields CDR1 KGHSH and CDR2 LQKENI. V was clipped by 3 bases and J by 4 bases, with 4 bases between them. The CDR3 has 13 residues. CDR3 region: CASSPPYNSPLHF. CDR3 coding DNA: TGTGCCAGCTCACCTCCTTATAATTCACCCCTCCACTTT.

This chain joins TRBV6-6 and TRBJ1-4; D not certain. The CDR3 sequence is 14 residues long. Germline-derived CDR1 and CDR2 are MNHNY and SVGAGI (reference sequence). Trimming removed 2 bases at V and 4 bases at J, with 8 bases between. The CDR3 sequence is CASSYGGFNEKLFF. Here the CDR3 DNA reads TGTGCCAGCAGTTACGGAGGATTTAATGAAAAACTGTTTTTT.

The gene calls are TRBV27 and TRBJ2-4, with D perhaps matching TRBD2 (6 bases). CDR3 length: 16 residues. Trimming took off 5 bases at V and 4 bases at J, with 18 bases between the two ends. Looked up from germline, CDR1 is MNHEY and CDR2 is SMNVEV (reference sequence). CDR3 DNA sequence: TGTGCCAGCAGTCCACTTTGGAGGGGCCAAAAAAACATTCAGTACTTC. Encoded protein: CASSPLWRGQKNIQYF.

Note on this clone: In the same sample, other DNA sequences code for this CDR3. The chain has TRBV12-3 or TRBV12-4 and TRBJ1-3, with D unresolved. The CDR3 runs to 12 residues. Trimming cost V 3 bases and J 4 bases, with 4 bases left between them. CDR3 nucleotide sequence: TGTGCCAGCAGTTTGGGGGGAAACACCATATATTTT. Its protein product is CASSLGGNTIYF.

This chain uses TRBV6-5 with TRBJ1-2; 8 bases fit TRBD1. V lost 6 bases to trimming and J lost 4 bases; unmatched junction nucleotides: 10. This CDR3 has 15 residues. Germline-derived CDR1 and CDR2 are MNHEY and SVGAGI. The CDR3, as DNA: TGTGCCAGCAGCCTACTCATGGGACAGGCCTATGGCTACACCTTC. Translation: CASSLLMGQAYGYTF.

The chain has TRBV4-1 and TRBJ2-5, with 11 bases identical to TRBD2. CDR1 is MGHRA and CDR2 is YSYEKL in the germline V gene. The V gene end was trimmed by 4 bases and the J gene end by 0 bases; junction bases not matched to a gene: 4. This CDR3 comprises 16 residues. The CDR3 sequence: CASSPAGLADQETQYF. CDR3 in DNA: TGCGCCAGCAGCCCCGCGGGACTAGCGGACCAAGAGACCCAGTACTTC.

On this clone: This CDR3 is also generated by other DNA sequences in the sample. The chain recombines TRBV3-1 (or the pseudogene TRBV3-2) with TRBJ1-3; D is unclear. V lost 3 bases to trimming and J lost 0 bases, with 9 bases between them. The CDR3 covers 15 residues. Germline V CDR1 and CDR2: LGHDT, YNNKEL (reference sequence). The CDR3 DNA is TGTGCCAGCAGCCAGGGCTCTTCCTCTGGAAACACCATATATTTT. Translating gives CASSQGSSSGNTIYF.

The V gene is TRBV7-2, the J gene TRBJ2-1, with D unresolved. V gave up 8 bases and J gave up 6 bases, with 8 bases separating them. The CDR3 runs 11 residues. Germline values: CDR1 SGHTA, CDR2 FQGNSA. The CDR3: CASGLFNEQFF. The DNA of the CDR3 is TGTGCCAGCGGGCTCTTCAATGAGCAGTTCTTC.

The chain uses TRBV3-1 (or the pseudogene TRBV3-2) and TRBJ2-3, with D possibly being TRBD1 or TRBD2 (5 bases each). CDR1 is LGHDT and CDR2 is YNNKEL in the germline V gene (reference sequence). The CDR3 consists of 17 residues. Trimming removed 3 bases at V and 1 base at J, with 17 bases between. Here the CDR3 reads CASSHQRGKGGTDTQYF. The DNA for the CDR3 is TGTGCCAGCAGCCACCAACGGGGTAAAGGGGGCACAGATACGCAGTATTTT.

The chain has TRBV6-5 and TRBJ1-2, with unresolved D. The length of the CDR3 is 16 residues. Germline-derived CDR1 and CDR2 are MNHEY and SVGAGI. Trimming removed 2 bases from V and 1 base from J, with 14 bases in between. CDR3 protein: CASSYHVSDGNYGYTF. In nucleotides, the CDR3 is TGTGCCAGCAGTTACCATGTTTCGGACGGTAACTATGGCTACACCTTC.